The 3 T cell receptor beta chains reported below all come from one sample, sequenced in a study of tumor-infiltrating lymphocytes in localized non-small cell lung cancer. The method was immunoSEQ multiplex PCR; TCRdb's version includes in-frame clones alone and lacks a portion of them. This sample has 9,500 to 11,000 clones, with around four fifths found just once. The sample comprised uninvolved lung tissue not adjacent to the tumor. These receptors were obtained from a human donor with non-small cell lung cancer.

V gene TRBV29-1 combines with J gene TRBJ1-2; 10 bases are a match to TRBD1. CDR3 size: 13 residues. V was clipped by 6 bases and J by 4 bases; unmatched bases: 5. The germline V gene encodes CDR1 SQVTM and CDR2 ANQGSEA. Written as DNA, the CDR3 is TGCAGCGTGAGACAGGGGGCGAGCTATGGCTACACCTTC. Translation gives CSVRQGASYGYTF.

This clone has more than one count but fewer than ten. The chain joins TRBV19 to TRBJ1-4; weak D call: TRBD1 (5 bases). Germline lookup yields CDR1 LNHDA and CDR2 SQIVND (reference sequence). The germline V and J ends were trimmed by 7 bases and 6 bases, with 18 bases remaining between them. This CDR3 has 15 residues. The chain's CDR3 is CASTPFGTDDEKLFF. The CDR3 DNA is TGTGCCAGTACCCCTTTCGGGACTGATGATGAAAAACTGTTTTTT. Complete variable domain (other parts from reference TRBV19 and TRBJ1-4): DGGITQSPKYLFRKEGQNVTLSCEQNLNHDAMYWYRQDPGQGLRLIYYSQIVNDFQKGDIAEGYSVSREKKESFPLTVTSAQKNPTAFYLCASTPFGTDDEKLFFGSGTQLSVL.

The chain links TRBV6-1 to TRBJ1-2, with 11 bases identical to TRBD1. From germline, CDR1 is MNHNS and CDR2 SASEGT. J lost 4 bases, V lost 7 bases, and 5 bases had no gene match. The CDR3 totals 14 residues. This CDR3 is CASTPDRGPYGYTF. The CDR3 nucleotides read TGTGCCAGCACCCCGGACAGGGGGCCCTATGGCTACACCTTC.